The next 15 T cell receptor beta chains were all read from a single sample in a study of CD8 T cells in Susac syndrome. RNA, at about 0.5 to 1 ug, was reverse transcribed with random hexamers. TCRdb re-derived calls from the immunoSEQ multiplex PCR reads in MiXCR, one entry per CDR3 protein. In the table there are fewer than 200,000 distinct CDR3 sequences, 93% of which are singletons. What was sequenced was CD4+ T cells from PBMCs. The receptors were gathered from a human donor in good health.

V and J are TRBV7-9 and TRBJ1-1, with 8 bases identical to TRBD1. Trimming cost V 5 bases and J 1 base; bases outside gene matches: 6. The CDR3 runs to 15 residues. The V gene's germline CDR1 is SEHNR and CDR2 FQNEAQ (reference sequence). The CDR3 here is CASSPDRGSNTEAFF. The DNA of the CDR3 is TGTGCCAGCAGCCCTGACAGGGGCTCGAACACTGAAGCTTTCTTT.

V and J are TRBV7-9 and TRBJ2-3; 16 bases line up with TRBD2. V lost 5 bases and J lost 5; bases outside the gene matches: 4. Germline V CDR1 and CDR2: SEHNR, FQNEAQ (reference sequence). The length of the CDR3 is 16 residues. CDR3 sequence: CASSEGLAGGQDTQYF. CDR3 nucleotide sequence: TGTGCCAGCAGCGAGGGACTAGCGGGGGGGCAAGATACGCAGTATTTT. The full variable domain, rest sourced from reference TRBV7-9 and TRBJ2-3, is DTGVSQNPRHKITKRGQNVTFRCDPISEHNRLYWYRQTLGQGPEFLTYFQNEAQLEKSRLLSDRFSAERPKGSFSTLEIQRTEQGDSAMYLCASSEGLAGGQDTQYFGPGTRLTVL.

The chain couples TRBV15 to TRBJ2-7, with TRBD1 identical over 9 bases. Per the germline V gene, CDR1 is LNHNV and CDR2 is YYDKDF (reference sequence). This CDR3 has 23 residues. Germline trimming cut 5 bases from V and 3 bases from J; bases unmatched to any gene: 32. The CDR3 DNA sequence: TGTGCCACCAGCGGAACCCCGGGACAGGGTTTCCCACGCCATCTTTCGGCGGGCTACGAGCAGTACGTC. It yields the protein CATSGTPGQGFPRHLSAGYEQYV.

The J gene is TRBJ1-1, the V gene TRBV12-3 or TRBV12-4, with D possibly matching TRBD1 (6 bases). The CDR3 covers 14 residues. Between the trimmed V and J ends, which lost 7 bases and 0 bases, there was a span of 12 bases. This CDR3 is CASNRGGVNTEAFF. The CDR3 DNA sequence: TGTGCCAGCAATCGAGGGGGGGTGAACACTGAAGCTTTCTTT.

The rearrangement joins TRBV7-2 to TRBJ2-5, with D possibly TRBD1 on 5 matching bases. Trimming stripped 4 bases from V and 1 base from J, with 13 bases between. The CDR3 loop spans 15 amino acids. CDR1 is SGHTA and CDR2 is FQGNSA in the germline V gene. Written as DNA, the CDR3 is TGTGCCAGCAGCTCGCTCGGACAAAGCCAAGAGACCCAGTACTTC. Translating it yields CASSSLGQSQETQYF.

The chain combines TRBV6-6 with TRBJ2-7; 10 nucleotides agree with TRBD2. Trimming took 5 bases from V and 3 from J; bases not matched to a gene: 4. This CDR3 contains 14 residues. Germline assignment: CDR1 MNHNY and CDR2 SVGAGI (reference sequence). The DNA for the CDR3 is TGTGCCAGCAGTAGGACTAGCGGCCACTACGAGCAGTACTTC. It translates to CASSRTSGHYEQYF.

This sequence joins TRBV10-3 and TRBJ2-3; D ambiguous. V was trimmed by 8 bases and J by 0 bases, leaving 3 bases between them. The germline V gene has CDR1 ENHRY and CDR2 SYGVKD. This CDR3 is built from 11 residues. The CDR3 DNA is TGTGCCATCGGGAGCACAGATACGCAGTATTTT. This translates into CAIGSTDTQYF.

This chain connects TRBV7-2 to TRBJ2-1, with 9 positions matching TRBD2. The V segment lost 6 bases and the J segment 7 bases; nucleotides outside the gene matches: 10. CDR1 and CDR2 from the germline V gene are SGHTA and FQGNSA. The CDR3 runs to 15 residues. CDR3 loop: CASRRTGTSLNEQFF. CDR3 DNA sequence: TGTGCCAGCAGAAGGACCGGGACTAGCCTGAATGAGCAGTTCTTC.

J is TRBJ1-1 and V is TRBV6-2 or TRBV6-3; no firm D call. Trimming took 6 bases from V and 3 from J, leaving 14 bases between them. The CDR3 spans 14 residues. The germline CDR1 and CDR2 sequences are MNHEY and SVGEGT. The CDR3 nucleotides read TGTGCCAGCAGGAGAAGCCCTGGGGACACTGAAGCTTTCTTT. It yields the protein CASRRSPGDTEAFF.

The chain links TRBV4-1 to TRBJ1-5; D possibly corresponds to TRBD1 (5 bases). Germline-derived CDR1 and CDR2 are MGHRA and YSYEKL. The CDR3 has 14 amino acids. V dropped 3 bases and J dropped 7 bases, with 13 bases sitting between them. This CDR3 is CASSHLGGGQPQHF. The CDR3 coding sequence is TGCGCCAGCAGCCATCTCGGGGGTGGGCAGCCCCAGCATTTT.

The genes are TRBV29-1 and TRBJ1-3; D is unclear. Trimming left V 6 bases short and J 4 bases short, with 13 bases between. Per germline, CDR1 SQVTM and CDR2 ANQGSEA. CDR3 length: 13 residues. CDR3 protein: CSVAYAEGNTIYF. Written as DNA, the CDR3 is TGCAGCGTGGCCTATGCGGAGGGAAACACCATATATTTT.

CDR3 sequence: CASSTVAAQPQHF. The CDR3 DNA reads TGTGCCAGTAGCACCGTTGCAGCCCAGCCCCAGCATTTT. J is TRBJ1-5 and V is TRBV19; D is unresolved. V was shortened by 6 bases and J by 7 bases, with 13 bases between the two germline ends. CDR3 length equals 13 residues. Germline V gene data show CDR1 as LNHDA and CDR2 as SQIVND (reference sequence).

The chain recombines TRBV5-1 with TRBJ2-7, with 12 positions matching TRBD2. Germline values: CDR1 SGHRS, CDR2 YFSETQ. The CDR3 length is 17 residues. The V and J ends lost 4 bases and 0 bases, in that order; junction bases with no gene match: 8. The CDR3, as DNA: TGCGCCAGCAGCCCTCACCGACTAGCGGGGGCCTCCTACGAGCAGTACTTC. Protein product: CASSPHRLAGASYEQYF.

This CDR3 is CASSEGWTEAFF. The CDR3 DNA sequence: TGTGCCAGCAGTGAAGGTTGGACTGAAGCTTTCTTT. The chain is built from TRBV2 and TRBJ1-1; D is unresolved. CDR3 size: 12 residues. Trimming took 1 base from V and 5 from J, leaving 5 bases between them. Per the germline V gene, CDR1 is SNHLY and CDR2 is FYNNEI.

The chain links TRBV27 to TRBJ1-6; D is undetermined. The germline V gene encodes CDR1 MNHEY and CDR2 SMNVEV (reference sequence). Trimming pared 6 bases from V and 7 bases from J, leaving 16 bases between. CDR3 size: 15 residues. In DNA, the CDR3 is TGTGCCAGCAGACGACGGGCAGGAGAAAATTCACCCCTCCACTTT. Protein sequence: CASRRRAGENSPLHF.